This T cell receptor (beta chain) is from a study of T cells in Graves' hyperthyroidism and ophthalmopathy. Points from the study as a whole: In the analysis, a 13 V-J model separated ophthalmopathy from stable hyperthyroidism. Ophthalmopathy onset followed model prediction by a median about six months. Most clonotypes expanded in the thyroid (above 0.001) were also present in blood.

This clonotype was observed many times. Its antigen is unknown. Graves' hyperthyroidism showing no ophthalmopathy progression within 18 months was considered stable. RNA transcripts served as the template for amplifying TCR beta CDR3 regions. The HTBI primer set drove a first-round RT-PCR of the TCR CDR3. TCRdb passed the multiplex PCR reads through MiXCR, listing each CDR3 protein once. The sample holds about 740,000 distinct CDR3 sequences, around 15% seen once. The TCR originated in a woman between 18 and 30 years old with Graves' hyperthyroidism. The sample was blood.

The CDR3 region has the DNA TGTGCCAGCAGCCCCCCAGGGATCAATGAGCAGTTCTTC. It encodes CASSPPGINEQFF. The V gene is TRBV7-7, the J gene TRBJ2-1, with D possibly matching TRBD1 (5 bases). The CDR3 loop spans 13 amino acids. CDR1 is SSHAT and CDR2 is FNYEAQ in the germline V gene (reference sequence). V gave up 5 bases and J gave up 6 bases, with 11 bases separating them. Drawing the rest from reference TRBV7-7 and TRBJ2-1, the complete variable domain is GAGVSQSPRYKVTKRGQDVTLRCDPISSHATLYWYQQALGQGPEFLTYFNYEAQPDKSGLPSDRFSAERPEGSISTLTIQRTEQRDSAMYRCASSPPGINEQFFGPGTRLTVL.